This paragraph covers one T cell receptor beta chain sequence. Its target is not known. V was trimmed by 0 bases and J by 3 bases, leaving 7 bases between them. Germline V CDR1 and CDR2: LGHNA, YNFKEQ. The CDR3 runs 14 residues. This sample is drawn from a study of CD8+CD57+ T cells in acquired aplastic anemia. Overall study findings and caveats: About 30 CD8+ CDR3 sequences occurred in both the patients and the controls.

The patients chosen for sequencing had shown expansion of CD8+CD57+ cells (detected by flow cytometry). As a group, the patients uniformly had severe acquired aplastic anemia. Patients were therapy-naive when their blood was sampled. The use of genomic DNA as template underpinned the TCR beta VDJ and CDR3 profiling. TCRdb re-called the reads with MiXCR, one entry per CDR3 protein. The sample consists of over 150,000 distinct CDR3 sequences, 52% of them appearing once. The sequencing sample was made of sorted CD4+, CD8+, or CD8+CD57+ T cells (not recorded which) from PBMCs. This sequence originates from a human donor with aplastic anemia. The chain is built from TRBV4-2 and TRBJ2-3; no reliable D call. CDR3 nucleotide sequence: TGTGCCAGCAGCCAAGAGGTCGGGACAGATACGCAGTATTTT. This gives the protein CASSQEVGTDTQYF.